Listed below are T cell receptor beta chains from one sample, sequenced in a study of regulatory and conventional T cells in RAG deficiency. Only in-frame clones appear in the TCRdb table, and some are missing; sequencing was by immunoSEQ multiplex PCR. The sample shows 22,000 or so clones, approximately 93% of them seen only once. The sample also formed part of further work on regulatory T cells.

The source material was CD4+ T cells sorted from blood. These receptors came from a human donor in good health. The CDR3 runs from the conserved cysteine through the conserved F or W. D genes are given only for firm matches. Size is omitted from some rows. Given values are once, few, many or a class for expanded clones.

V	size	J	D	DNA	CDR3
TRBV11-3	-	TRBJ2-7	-	TGTGCCAGCAGCTTAAGCGGCGGGCCGGGACACGACTACGAGCAGTACTTC	CASSLSGGPGHDYEQYF
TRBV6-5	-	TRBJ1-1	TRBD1	TGTGCCAGCAGTTACGGGACAGGGCCGAACACTGAAGCTTTCTTT	CASSYGTGPNTEAFF
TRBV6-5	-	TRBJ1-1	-	TGTGCCAGCAGCTACCAGGCAGCAAACACTGAAGCTTTCTTT	CASSYQAANTEAFF
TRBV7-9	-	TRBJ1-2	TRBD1	TGTGCCAGCAGCTTAGAATCAGGGGGGCGAGGGGATGGCTACACCTTC	CASSLESGGRGDGYTF
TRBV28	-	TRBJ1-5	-	TGTGCCAGCAGTCTCAGCTATCAGCCCCAGCATTTT	CASSLSYQPQHF
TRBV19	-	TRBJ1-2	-	TGTGCCAGTAGCGTGGGTAGGGACGTCAGACTTGGGGGCTACACCTTC	CASSVGRDVRLGGYTF
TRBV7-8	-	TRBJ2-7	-	TGTGCCAGCATGAAGAGGGGTACCTACGAGCAGTACTTC	CASMKRGTYEQYF
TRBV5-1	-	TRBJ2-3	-	TGCGCCAGCAGCTTGTGGGCTAGCACAGATACGCAGTATTTT	CASSLWASTDTQYF
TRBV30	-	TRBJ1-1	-	TGTGCCTGGAGTAGAACAGGGTTGAACACTGAAGCTTTCTTT	CAWSRTGLNTEAFF
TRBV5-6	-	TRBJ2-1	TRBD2	TGTGCCAGCAGCCATCCTAGCGGGGAGCAGTTCTTC	CASSHPSGEQFF
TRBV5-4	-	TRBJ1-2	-	TGTGCCAGCAGGTTTATTGGATCTAACTATGGCTACACCTTC	CASRFIGSNYGYTF
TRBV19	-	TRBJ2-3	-	TGTGCCAGTAGTACGGGACTGGGCACAGATACGCAGTATTTT	CASSTGLGTDTQYF
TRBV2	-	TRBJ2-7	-	TGTGCCAGCAGTGATTTGCCCTACGAGCAGTACTTC	CASSDLPYEQYF
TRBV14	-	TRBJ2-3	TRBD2	TGTGCCAGCAGCCAACAACTAGCGGCCACAGATACGCAGTATTTT	CASSQQLAATDTQYF
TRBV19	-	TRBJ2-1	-	TGTGCCAGTAGTATCACCAGCTCCTACAATGAGCAGTTCTTC	CASSITSSYNEQFF
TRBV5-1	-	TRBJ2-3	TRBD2	TGCGCCAGCAGCATAGGACTAGCGGGAGATACGCAGTATTTT	CASSIGLAGDTQYF
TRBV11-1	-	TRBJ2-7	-	TGTGCCAGCAGCGTAGGGAGTTACGAGCAGTACTTC	CASSVGSYEQYF
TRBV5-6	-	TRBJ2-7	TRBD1	TGTGCCAGCACCCGGACAGGGCCTACTTGGGAGCAGTACTTC	CASTRTGPTWEQYF
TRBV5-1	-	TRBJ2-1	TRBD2	TGCGCCAGCAGTCTCACTAGCGGGCATTACAATGAGCAGTTCTTC	CASSLTSGHYNEQFF
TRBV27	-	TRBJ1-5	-	TGTGCCAGCAGTTTTACAGGCACACTCAATCAGCCCCAGCATTTT	CASSFTGTLNQPQHF
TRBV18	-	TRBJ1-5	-	TGTGCCAGCTCACCCGACAGTACCCAGCCCCAGCATTTT	CASSPDSTQPQHF
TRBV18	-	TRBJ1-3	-	TGTGCCAGCTCACCGCAGGTTAACTCTGGAAACACCATATATTTT	CASSPQVNSGNTIYF
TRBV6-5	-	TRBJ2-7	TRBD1	TGTGCCAGCAGTTTTGGACCGGACAGGGTTAACGAGCAGTACTTC	CASSFGPDRVNEQYF
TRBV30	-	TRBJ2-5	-	TGTGCCTGGAGTGTACAGGCACAAGAGACCCAGTACTTC	CAWSVQAQETQYF
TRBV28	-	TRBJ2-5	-	TGTGCCAGCAAAAGAGAGAAAGAGACCCAGTACTTC	CASKREKETQYF
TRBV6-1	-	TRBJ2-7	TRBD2	TGTGCCAGCAGTGAAAGGGCTAGCGGGATCGTGGGGGATCGATACGAGCAGTACTTC	CASSERASGIVGDRYEQYF
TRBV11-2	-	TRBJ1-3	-	TGTGCCAGCAGCTTAGATAAGGGTACTGGAAACACCATATATTTT	CASSLDKGTGNTIYF
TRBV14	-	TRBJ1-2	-	TGTGCCAGCAGCCAAATGACAGCCCTGGTAGATGGCTACACCTTC	CASSQMTALVDGYTF
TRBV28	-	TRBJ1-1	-	TGTGCCAGCACCTACGCCCCAGGGGCAGCCACTGAAGCTTTCTTT	CASTYAPGAATEAFF
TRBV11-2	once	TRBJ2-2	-	TGTGCCAGCAGCTTAGGTCCCCGGGGGAACACCGGGGAGCTGTTTTTT	CASSLGPRGNTGELFF
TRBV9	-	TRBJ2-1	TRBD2	TGTGCCAGCAGCCCTCGTCCCGGGACTAGCGGGGGGAACAATGAGCAGTTCTTC	CASSPRPGTSGGNNEQFF
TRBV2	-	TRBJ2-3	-	TGTGCCAGCAGCAGTTTACTCACAACAGATACGCAGTATTTT	CASSSLLTTDTQYF
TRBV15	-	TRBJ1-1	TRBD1	TGTGCCACCAGCGCTTGGACAGGGCGAAGCACTGAAGCTTTCTTT	CATSAWTGRSTEAFF
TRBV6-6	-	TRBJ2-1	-	TGTGCCAGCAGAGAACAGGGTACGAGATACAATGAGCAGTTCTTC	CASREQGTRYNEQFF
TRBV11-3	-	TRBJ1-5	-	TGTGCCAGCAGCGAAGCTAGGACCCCCCTTGGCAATCAGCCCCAGCATTTT	CASSEARTPLGNQPQHF
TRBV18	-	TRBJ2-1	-	TGTGCCAGCTCACCGGGGATCGGGCCAGGAAATGAGCAGTTCTTC	CASSPGIGPGNEQFF
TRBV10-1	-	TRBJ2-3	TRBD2	TGCGCCAGCAGTGAGGTAGCGGGAGGATTCACAGATACGCAGTATTTT	CASSEVAGGFTDTQYF
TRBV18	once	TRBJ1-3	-	TGTGCCAGCTCACCAAGGGGCAGCATCTCTGGAAACACCATATATTTT	CASSPRGSISGNTIYF
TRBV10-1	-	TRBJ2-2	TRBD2	TGCGCCAGCAGTGAGGGACTAGACCCCGGGGAGCTGTTTTTT	CASSEGLDPGELFF
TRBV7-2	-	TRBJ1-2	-	TGTGCCAGCAGCTTTAAAGGCTCGACCCTGAGCTATGGCTACACCTTC	CASSFKGSTLSYGYTF
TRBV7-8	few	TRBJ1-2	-	TGTGCCAGCAGCTTGCGGGACACTCTCTATGGCTACACCTTC	CASSLRDTLYGYTF
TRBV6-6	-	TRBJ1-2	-	TGTGCCAGCTCGATCGGCGGCGTCGGCTATGGCTACACCTTC	CASSIGGVGYGYTF
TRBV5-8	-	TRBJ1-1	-	TGTGCCAGCAGCTTGGTCCACCTAAACACTGAAGCTTTCTTT	CASSLVHLNTEAFF
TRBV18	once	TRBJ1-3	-	TGTGCCAGCTCACCGAAGACAGGTGGAAACACCATATATTTT	CASSPKTGGNTIYF
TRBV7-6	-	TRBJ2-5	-	TGTGCCAGCACCCAGGGTTTTGAGCAAGAGACCCAGTACTTC	CASTQGFEQETQYF
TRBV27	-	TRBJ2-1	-	TGTGCCAGCAGTTTCCTACCCATGGGGTCCAATGAGCAGTTCTTC	CASSFLPMGSNEQFF
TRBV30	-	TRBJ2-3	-	TGTGCCTGGAGTGTACTGTCAGTCACAGATACGCAGTATTTT	CAWSVLSVTDTQYF
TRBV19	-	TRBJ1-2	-	TGTGCCAGTAGCCCGAGGGCAAATGAGGGCTACACCTTC	CASSPRANEGYTF
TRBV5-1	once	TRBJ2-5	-	TGCGCCAGCAGCGCCCGTGGGCCTGAGACCCAGTACTTC	CASSARGPETQYF